This entry features one T cell receptor (beta chain) sequence. CDR1 is LGHDT and CDR2 is YNNKEL in the germline V gene (reference sequence). This CDR3 is built from 14 residues. V lost 3 bases and J lost 3; bases outside the gene matches: 4. Patients with Susac syndrome showed fulfilment of recently defined diagnostic criteria for definite or probable disease. The CD8+ and CD4+ T cells were negatively isolated, with the TEMRA cells enriched by FACS. Random hexamers were used to reverse transcribe an amount of roughly 0.5 to 1 ug RNA. TCRdb fed the immunoSEQ multiplex PCR reads into MiXCR, producing one record per CDR3 protein. Among about 100,000 distinct CDR3 sequences listed, 95% were seen once. The sample comes from a study of CD8 T cells in Susac syndrome. Study-level information: When blood was collected, patients with Susac syndrome were therapy-naive, were taking corticosteroids, or were receiving intravenous immunoglobulin alone.

The sample comprised CD8+ T cells from PBMCs. The TCR originated in a human donor with Susac syndrome. The chain employs TRBV3-1 and TRBJ2-7; 8 nucleotides align to TRBD2. CDR3 sequence (DNA): TGTGCCAGCAGCCATTTTAGCGGGGTCTACGAGCAGTACTTC. Translated, it gives CASSHFSGVYEQYF.